This is a list of T cell receptor beta chains from one sample in a study of T cells after yellow fever vaccination. TCRdb fed the 5' RACE reads into MiXCR, producing one record per CDR3 protein. The sample includes some 170,000 distinct CDR3 sequences, roughly a tenth of them seen just once. The specimen comprised CD8+ T cells sorted from PBMCs, sampled 45 days after the yellow fever booster vaccination. These receptors were obtained from a man younger than 30 who received the YFV17D yellow fever vaccine. The CDR3 runs from the conserved cysteine through the conserved F or W. D genes are given only for firm matches. Part of the rows lack a size; the others show once, few, many or a class for expanded clones.

>few|.|TRBJ1-2|TRBV6-1
CASREKFYAGESYGYTF
TGTGCCAGCAGAGAAAAATTTTACGCGGGGGAGAGCTATGGCTACACCTTC
>few|.|TRBJ2-1|TRBV4-3
CASSPTSLYNEQFF
TGCGCCAGCAGCCCGACCAGTTTGTACAATGAGCAGTTCTTC
>many|.|TRBJ1-4|TRBV28
CASIKGGVAEKLFF
TGTGCCAGCATCAAAGGGGGTGTCGCTGAAAAACTGTTTTTT
>few|.|TRBJ2-5|TRBV10-3
CAISEPLQGRGQETQYF
TGTGCCATCAGTGAGCCCTTACAGGGGAGGGGCCAAGAGACCCAGTACTTC
>.|.|TRBJ2-7|TRBV9
CASSVLSGPSYEQYF
TGTGCCAGCAGCGTCCTTTCCGGGCCCTCCTACGAGCAGTACTTC
>many|.|TRBJ2-1|TRBV6-1
CASGTGGAYNEQFF
TGTGCCAGCGGAACAGGGGGGGCATACAATGAGCAGTTCTTC
>.|.|TRBJ1-6|TRBV7-9
CASSYNSPLHF
TGTGCCAGCAGCTATAATTCACCCCTCCACTTT
>few|.|TRBJ1-3|TRBV6-5
CASSFTTEFSGNTIYF
TGTGCCAGCAGTTTCACGACAGAATTCTCTGGAAACACCATATATTTT
>few|.|TRBJ2-1|TRBV4-3
CASSRGTKGNEQFF
TGCGCCAGCAGCCGCGGGACAAAGGGTAATGAGCAGTTCTTC
>few|.|TRBJ1-5|TRBV6-5
CASRRGQGFDQPQHF
TGTGCCAGCAGAAGGGGTCAGGGCTTCGATCAGCCCCAGCATTTT
>.|TRBD1|TRBJ1-5|TRBV7-8
CASSLEDRAINQPQHF
TGTGCCAGCAGCTTAGAAGACAGGGCAATTAATCAGCCCCAGCATTTT
>many|.|TRBJ2-5|TRBV9
CASSPKRGETQYF
TGTGCCAGCAGCCCCAAGAGGGGGGAGACCCAGTACTTC
>few|.|TRBJ2-3|TRBV14
CASSQDWRAAPDTQYF
TGTGCCAGCAGCCAAGATTGGAGGGCCGCCCCAGATACGCAGTATTTT
>.|TRBD2|TRBJ2-1|TRBV12-3/TRBV12-4
CASSFGAGVYNEQFF
TGTGCCAGCAGTTTCGGCGCGGGGGTCTACAATGAGCAGTTCTTC
>.|.|TRBJ1-3|TRBV19
CASSIAMGQRSTIYF
TGTGCCAGTAGTATTGCCATGGGACAACGGTCCACCATATATTTT
>few|.|TRBJ1-1|TRBV12-3/TRBV12-4
CASSLGAGSANNEAFF
TGTGCCAGCAGTTTAGGGGCAGGGTCTGCTAATAATGAAGCTTTCTTT
>.|TRBD1|TRBJ1-6|TRBV27
CASSVTGGRISPLHF
TGTGCCAGCAGTGTAACAGGGGGCCGGATTTCACCCCTCCACTTT
>few|TRBD2|TRBJ2-3|TRBV6-6
CASSLLAGGPSDTQYF
TGTGCCAGCAGTCTGCTAGCGGGGGGGCCGTCAGATACGCAGTATTTT
>few|.|TRBJ2-5|TRBV24-1
CATSDLEETQYF
TGTGCCACCAGTGATTTGGAAGAGACCCAGTACTTC
>.|TRBD2|TRBJ2-5|TRBV9
CASSVGSGLAEETQYF
TGTGCCAGCAGCGTTGGGTCGGGACTAGCGGAGGAGACCCAGTACTTC
>few|TRBD1|TRBJ2-1|TRBV4-1
CASSQGTGHNEQFF
TGCGCCAGCAGCCAAGGGACAGGGCACAATGAGCAGTTCTTC
>.|TRBD2|TRBJ2-3|TRBV7-2
CASSPIRGGVDTQYF
TGTGCCAGCAGCCCGATACGGGGGGGCGTAGATACGCAGTATTTT
>few|.|TRBJ1-5|TRBV4-1
CASSPESGSNQPQHF
TGCGCCAGCAGCCCCGAATCAGGAAGCAATCAGCCCCAGCATTTT
>.|TRBD2|TRBJ2-2|TRBV10-3
CAISVRPPGLAGTGELFF
TGTGCCATCAGTGTTAGGCCCCCGGGACTAGCCGGCACCGGGGAGCTGTTTTTT
>few|TRBD2|TRBJ2-3|TRBV5-5
CASSRTSGGLITDTQYF
TGTGCCAGCAGCAGGACTAGCGGGGGGCTAATCACAGATACGCAGTATTTT
>.|.|TRBJ1-1|TRBV7-9
CASSPPGWNTEAFF
TGTGCCAGCAGCCCGCCCGGGTGGAACACTGAAGCTTTCTTT
>many|TRBD2|TRBJ2-3|TRBV7-9
CASSPLAGGPRHTDTQYF
TGTGCCAGCAGCCCCCTAGCGGGGGGCCCTCGGCACACAGATACGCAGTATTTT
>many|.|TRBJ2-3|TRBV7-8
CASGERGSSTDTQYF
TGTGCCAGCGGCGAACGGGGCTCTAGCACAGATACGCAGTATTTT
>many|.|TRBJ2-3|TRBV20-1
CSARDLRGLTDTQYF
TGCAGTGCTAGAGATCTCCGGGGGCTCACAGATACGCAGTATTTT
>.|TRBD2|TRBJ2-3|TRBV10-3
CASGTSGGDTQYF
TGTGCCAGCGGGACTAGCGGGGGAGATACGCAGTATTTT
>.|.|TRBJ2-5|TRBV7-2
CASSQGGGQETQYF
TGTGCCAGCAGCCAAGGGGGGGGACAAGAGACCCAGTACTTC
>.|TRBD2|TRBJ2-1|TRBV7-3
CASSFRGDHNEQFF
TGTGCCAGCAGCTTTCGGGGGGATCACAATGAGCAGTTCTTC
>.|TRBD2|TRBJ2-1|TRBV7-7
CASSLGPRGESYNEQFF
TGTGCCAGCAGCTTAGGTCCTCGGGGGGAGTCCTACAATGAGCAGTTCTTC
>.|.|TRBJ1-1|TRBV5-1
CASSPVTMNTEAFF
TGCGCCAGCAGCCCAGTAACTATGAACACTGAAGCTTTCTTT
>many|TRBD2|TRBJ2-5|TRBV3-1
CASRSGLAEFQETQYF
TGTGCCAGCAGGTCGGGACTAGCGGAGTTCCAAGAGACCCAGTACTTC
>.|.|TRBJ1-3|TRBV2
CANLGGGRNTIYF
TGTGCCAACCTAGGTGGGGGTAGAAACACCATATATTTT
>.|.|TRBJ1-2|TRBV7-9
CASSLGRQENYGYTF
TGTGCCAGCAGCTTAGGGCGACAGGAAAACTATGGCTACACCTTC
>.|.|TRBJ2-5|TRBV6-2/TRBV6-3
CASSNEVPWTQYF
TGTGCCAGCAGCAACGAGGTCCCTTGGACCCAGTACTTC
>many|.|TRBJ2-3|TRBV4-2
CASSPLYTSTDTQYF
TGTGCCAGCAGCCCACTCTACACCAGCACAGATACGCAGTATTTT
>.|.|TRBJ2-2|TRBV7-8
CASSLGVGVSGTGELFF
TGTGCCAGCAGCTTAGGGGTGGGGGTGAGCGGCACCGGGGAGCTGTTTTTT
>few|TRBD2|TRBJ2-1|TRBV6-1
CASSEVDTPSGGAHEQFF
TGTGCCAGCAGTGAAGTAGATACCCCTAGCGGGGGGGCCCATGAGCAGTTCTTC
>few|TRBD1|TRBJ2-3|TRBV6-4
CASSETGGSTDTQYF
TGTGCCAGCAGCGAAACAGGGGGTAGCACAGATACGCAGTATTTT
>.|.|TRBJ2-1|TRBV4-1
CASSQGRTNNEQFF
TGCGCCAGCAGCCAAGGACGGACAAACAATGAGCAGTTCTTC
>.|.|TRBJ2-5|TRBV6-2/TRBV6-3
CASSPRRGREETQYF
TGTGCCAGCAGTCCCCGGAGGGGGCGGGAGGAGACCCAGTACTTC
>many|TRBD1|TRBJ2-5|TRBV7-3
CASSSPGQVKGETQYF
TGTGCCAGCAGCTCACCGGGACAGGTGAAGGGGGAGACCCAGTACTTC
>.|.|TRBJ1-4|TRBV28
CASRVQGKGEKLFF
TGTGCCAGCAGGGTCCAGGGGAAGGGTGAAAAACTGTTTTTT
>.|.|TRBJ2-3|TRBV7-9
CASSFLRVAATDTQYF
TGTGCCAGCAGCTTCTTAAGGGTAGCGGCCACAGATACGCAGTATTTT
>.|.|TRBJ2-2|TRBV29-1
CSVPATGNTGELFF
TGCAGCGTTCCCGCAACCGGGAACACCGGGGAGCTGTTTTTT
>few|TRBD2|TRBJ2-3|TRBV5-4
CASSLPGGPSDTQYF
TGTGCCAGCAGCTTGCCGGGGGGGCCATCAGATACGCAGTATTTT
>many|TRBD2|TRBJ2-3|TRBV12-3/TRBV12-4
CASSQAGVTDTQYF
TGTGCCAGCAGTCAAGCGGGGGTCACAGATACACAGTATTTT
>many|TRBD1|TRBJ2-7|TRBV7-2
CASSLRDSSYEQYF
TGTGCCAGCAGCTTAAGGGACAGCTCCTACGAGCAGTACTTC
>.|TRBD2|TRBJ2-7|TRBV12-3/TRBV12-4
CASSPRGVHEQYF
TGTGCCAGCAGTCCCCGGGGGGTCCACGAGCAGTACTTC
>.|.|TRBJ2-1|TRBV28
CASSFQSVYNEQFF
TGTGCCAGCAGTTTTCAGTCTGTATACAATGAGCAGTTCTTC